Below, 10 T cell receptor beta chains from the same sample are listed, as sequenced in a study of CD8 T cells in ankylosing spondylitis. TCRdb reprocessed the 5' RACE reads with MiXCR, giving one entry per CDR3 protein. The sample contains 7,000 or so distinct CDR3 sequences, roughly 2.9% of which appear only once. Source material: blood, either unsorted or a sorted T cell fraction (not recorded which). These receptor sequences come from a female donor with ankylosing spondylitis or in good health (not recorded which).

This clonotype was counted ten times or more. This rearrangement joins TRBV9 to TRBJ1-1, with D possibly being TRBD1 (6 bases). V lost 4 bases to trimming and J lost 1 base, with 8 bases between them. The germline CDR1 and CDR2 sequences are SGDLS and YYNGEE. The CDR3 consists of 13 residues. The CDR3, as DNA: TGTGCCAGCAGCAGACAGGAGAACACTGAAGCTTTCTTT. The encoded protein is CASSRQENTEAFF.

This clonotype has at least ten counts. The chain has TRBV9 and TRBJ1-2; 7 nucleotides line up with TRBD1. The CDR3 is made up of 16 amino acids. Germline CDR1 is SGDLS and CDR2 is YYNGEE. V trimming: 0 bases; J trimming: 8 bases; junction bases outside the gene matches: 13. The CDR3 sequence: CASSVARQGGDEGYTF. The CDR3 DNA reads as TGTGCCAGCAGCGTAGCCAGACAGGGAGGGGATGAGGGCTACACCTTC.

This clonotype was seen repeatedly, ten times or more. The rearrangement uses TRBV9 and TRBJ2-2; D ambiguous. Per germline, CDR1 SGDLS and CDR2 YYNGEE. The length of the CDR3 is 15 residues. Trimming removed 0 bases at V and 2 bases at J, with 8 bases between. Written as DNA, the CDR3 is TGTGCCAGCAGCGTAGAGGGCGGAAACACCGGGGAGCTGTTTTTT. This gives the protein CASSVEGGNTGELFF.

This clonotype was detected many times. The chain's CDR3 is CASSVSPTGGSQNSEQFF. CDR3 nucleotide sequence: TGTGCCAGCAGCGTAAGTCCGACAGGGGGCTCCCAAAATAGCGAGCAGTTCTTC. The rearrangement joins TRBV9 to TRBJ2-1, with 10 bases that match TRBD1. The CDR3 is 18 residues long. The V gene's germline CDR1 is SGDLS and CDR2 YYNGEE. V gave up 1 base and J gave up 10 bases; unmatched junction bases: 17. Combining the CDR3 with reference TRBV9 and TRBJ2-1 gives the whole variable domain DSGVTQTPKHLITATGQRVTLRCSPRSGDLSVYWYQQSLDQGLQFLIQYYNGEERAKGNILERFSAQQFPDLHSELNLSSLELGDSALYFCASSVSPTGGSQNSEQFFGPGTRLTVL.

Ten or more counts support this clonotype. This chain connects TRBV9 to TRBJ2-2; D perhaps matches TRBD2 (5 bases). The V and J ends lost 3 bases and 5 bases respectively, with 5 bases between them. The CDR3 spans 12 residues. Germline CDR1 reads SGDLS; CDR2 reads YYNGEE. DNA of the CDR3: TGTGCCAGCAGCGGGACTACCGGGGAGCTGTTTTTT. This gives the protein CASSGTTGELFF. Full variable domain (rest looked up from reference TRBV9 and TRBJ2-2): DSGVTQTPKHLITATGQRVTLRCSPRSGDLSVYWYQQSLDQGLQFLIQYYNGEERAKGNILERFSAQQFPDLHSELNLSSLELGDSALYFCASSGTTGELFFGEGSRLTVL.

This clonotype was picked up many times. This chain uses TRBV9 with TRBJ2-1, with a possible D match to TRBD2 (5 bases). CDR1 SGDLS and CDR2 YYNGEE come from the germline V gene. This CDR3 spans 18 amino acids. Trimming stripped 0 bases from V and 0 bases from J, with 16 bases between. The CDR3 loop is CASSVVGDTSSSYNEQFF. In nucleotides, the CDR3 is TGTGCCAGCAGCGTAGTGGGAGATACGAGCTCCTCCTACAATGAGCAGTTCTTC.

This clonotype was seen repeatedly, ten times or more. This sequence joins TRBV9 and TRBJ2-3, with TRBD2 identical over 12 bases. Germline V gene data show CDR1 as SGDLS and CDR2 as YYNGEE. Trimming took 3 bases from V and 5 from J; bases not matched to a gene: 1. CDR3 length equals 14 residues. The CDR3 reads CASSATSGGDTQYF. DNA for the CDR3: TGTGCCAGCAGCGCGACTAGCGGGGGAGATACGCAGTATTTT.

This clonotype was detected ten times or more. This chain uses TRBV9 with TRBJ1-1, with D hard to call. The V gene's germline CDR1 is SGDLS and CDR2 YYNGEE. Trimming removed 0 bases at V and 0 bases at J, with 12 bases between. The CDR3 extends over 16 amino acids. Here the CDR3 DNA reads TGTGCCAGCAGCGTAGACGATAACTATCTGAACACTGAAGCTTTCTTT. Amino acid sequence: CASSVDDNYLNTEAFF.

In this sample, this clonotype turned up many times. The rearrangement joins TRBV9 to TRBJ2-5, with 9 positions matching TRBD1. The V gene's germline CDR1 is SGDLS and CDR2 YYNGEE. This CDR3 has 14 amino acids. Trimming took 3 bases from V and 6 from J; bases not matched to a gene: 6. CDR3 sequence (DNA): TGTGCCAGCAGCGGACCACAGGGGGCGAAGACCCAGTACTTC. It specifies CASSGPQGAKTQYF. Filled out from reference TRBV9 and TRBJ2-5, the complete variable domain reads DSGVTQTPKHLITATGQRVTLRCSPRSGDLSVYWYQQSLDQGLQFLIQYYNGEERAKGNILERFSAQQFPDLHSELNLSSLELGDSALYFCASSGPQGAKTQYFGPGTRLLVL.

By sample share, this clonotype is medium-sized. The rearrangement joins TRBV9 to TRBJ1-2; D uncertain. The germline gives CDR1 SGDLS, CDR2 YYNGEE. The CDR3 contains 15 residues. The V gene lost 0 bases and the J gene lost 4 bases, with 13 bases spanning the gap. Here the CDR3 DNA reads TGTGCCAGCAGCGTAGGAGGGAACCCCCTCTATGGCTACACCTTC. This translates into CASSVGGNPLYGYTF.